The source of this TCR beta chain is a study of T cell responses to AZD1222 COVID-19 vaccine. Findings and limits, study-wide: Spike-specific TCR breadth and depth were elevated following two AZD1222 doses.

Only in-frame clones appear in the TCRdb table, and some are missing; sequencing was by immunoSEQ multiplex PCR. The sample lists 99,000 or so clones; about 85% were seen once. Losses at the gene ends were 5 bases for V and 3 bases for J; bases not matched to a gene: 4. This CDR3 is 14 amino acids long. Germline CDR1 reads SGHTA; CDR2 reads FQGNSA. This clone appeared a few times. Its antigen is not identified. The TCR comes from an adult in good health. This specimen was peripheral blood, taken on day 0 of AZD1222 vaccination. This rearrangement joins TRBV7-2 to TRBJ1-1; TRBD1 matches at 9 bases. CDR3 in amino acids: CASSLRTGDTEAFF. As DNA, the CDR3 is TGTGCCAGCAGCCTCAGGACAGGGGACACTGAAGCTTTCTTT.